This passage covers 10 T cell receptor beta chains from one sample sequenced in a study of blood T cell repertoires in COVID-19. The protocol was immunoSEQ multiplex PCR, while the TCRdb copy is restricted to in-frame clones and leaves out a portion. The table has under 100,000 clones, approximately 86% seen once. Input material: peripheral blood. All receptors come from a male donor with acute or convalescent COVID-19.

The chain uses TRBV7-8 and TRBJ1-1; D unresolved. Germline-derived CDR1 and CDR2 are SGHVS and FQNEAQ. The CDR3 length is 14 residues. Trimming pared 0 bases from V and 8 bases from J, leaving 13 bases between. The CDR3 DNA follows: TGTGCCAGCAGCTTAGCGACCGGGGAAAGCGAAGCTTTCTTT. Translating gives CASSLATGESEAFF.

This chain connects TRBV27 to TRBJ1-4; D is unclear. Germline values: CDR1 MNHEY, CDR2 SMNVEV (reference sequence). This CDR3 contains 15 residues. Trimming left V 6 bases short and J 5 bases short, with 16 bases between. The CDR3 spells CASSLTSLRNEKLFF. The CDR3 DNA reads TGTGCCAGCAGCTTGACGAGTTTGAGGAATGAAAAACTGTTTTTT.

The V gene is TRBV11-3, the J gene TRBJ2-5, with TRBD1 matching 10 bases. Germline CDR1 is SGHNT and CDR2 is YENEEA. CDR3 size: 16 residues. V lost 5 bases, J lost 2 bases, and 8 bases stayed unmatched. The CDR3 DNA follows: TGTGCCAGCAGCCCAGGGGGACAGGGGAAACAAGAGACCCAGTACTTC. Its protein product is CASSPGGQGKQETQYF.

For the CDR3, the DNA is TGCGCCAGCAGCTTACAGGGAAGGGTGGAGACCCAGTACTTC. This encodes CASSLQGRVETQYF. This chain links TRBV5-1 with TRBJ2-5; TRBD1 is a possible D gene (6 bases). The CDR3 loop spans 14 amino acids. Germline loops: CDR1 SGHRS, CDR2 YFSETQ. Trimming left V 2 bases short and J 5 bases short, with 13 bases between.

There are a few counts of this clone. The chain recombines TRBV11-2 with TRBJ1-5, with D maybe TRBD1 (6 bases). This CDR3 is built from 15 residues. CDR1 SGHAT and CDR2 FQNNGV come from the germline V gene. V shed 1 base and J shed 1 base, with 8 bases lying between them. CDR3 region: CASSLATGSNQPQHF. Here the CDR3 DNA reads TGTGCCAGCAGCTTAGCCACAGGGAGCAATCAGCCCCAGCATTTT.

This rearrangement joins TRBV3-1 (or the pseudogene TRBV3-2) to TRBJ2-1; no clear D gene. CDR1 LGHDT and CDR2 YNNKEL come from the germline V gene (reference sequence). This CDR3 is 12 amino acids long. The germline V and J ends were trimmed by 5 bases and 7 bases, with 9 bases remaining between them. CDR3 region: CASSSFGNEQFF. The CDR3 coding sequence is TGTGCCAGCAGCTCGTTCGGGAATGAGCAGTTCTTC.

This chain connects TRBV16 to TRBJ1-1, with unresolved D. The V and J ends lost 1 base and 1 base respectively, with 4 bases between them. The CDR3 runs to 13 residues. CDR1 and CDR2 from the germline V gene are KGHSY and FQNENV. The CDR3 nucleotides are TGTGCCAGCAGCCAATACAAGAACACTGAAGCTTTCTTT. It codes for CASSQYKNTEAFF.

This rearrangement joins TRBV30 to TRBJ2-5; unclear D gene. V dropped 7 bases and J dropped 1 base, with 13 bases sitting between them. This CDR3 comprises 13 residues. Germline lookup yields CDR1 GTSNPN and CDR2 SVGIG (reference sequence). In DNA, the CDR3 is TGTGCCTACACCCCGGGTTTCCAAGAGACCCAGTACTTC. Encoded protein: CAYTPGFQETQYF.

The gene calls are TRBV7-2 and TRBJ1-5; 9 bases agree with TRBD1. The CDR3 runs 16 residues. Trimming at V came to 5 bases and at J to 4 bases, leaving 9 bases not matched to a gene. Germline V gives CDR1 SGHTA, CDR2 FQGNSA. In nucleotides, the CDR3 is TGTGCCAGCAGCCCCACCGTCGGACAGGGGAATCAGCCCCAGCATTTT. This codes for CASSPTVGQGNQPQHF.

The chain links TRBV19 to TRBJ2-1; 7 nucleotides line up with TRBD2. The junction had 10 bases not matched to a gene; V was cut back by 7 bases and J by 4 bases. The CDR3 is made up of 15 amino acids. CDR1 and CDR2 (germline): LNHDA, SQIVND (reference sequence). The CDR3 sequence: CASTPWGGMYNEQFF. CDR3 sequence (DNA): TGTGCCAGTACCCCTTGGGGGGGGATGTACAATGAGCAGTTCTTC.